This TCR beta chain was recorded in a study of blood T cell repertoires in COVID-19. Study at large: The cDNA or gDNA used as material had been derived from T cells, B-cell-depleted T cells, or PBMCs.

Profiling relied on immunoSEQ multiplex PCR, and the TCRdb table lists in-frame clones only, not all of them. The sample shows around 290,000 clones, over 75% of them seen only once. Trimming took off 0 bases at V and 6 bases at J, with 12 bases between the two ends. This CDR3 is 16 amino acids long. Germline V gene data show CDR1 as LNHNV and CDR2 as YYDKDF (reference sequence). The gene calls are TRBV15 and TRBJ1-6, with D unresolved. This TCR was sampled from a woman in her forties or fifties who had recovered from COVID-19. Sequenced input: peripheral blood. CDR3 in DNA: TGTGCCACCAGCAGAGATCTGGCGGGAATTAATTCACCCCTCCACTTT. This codes for CATSRDLAGINSPLHF.